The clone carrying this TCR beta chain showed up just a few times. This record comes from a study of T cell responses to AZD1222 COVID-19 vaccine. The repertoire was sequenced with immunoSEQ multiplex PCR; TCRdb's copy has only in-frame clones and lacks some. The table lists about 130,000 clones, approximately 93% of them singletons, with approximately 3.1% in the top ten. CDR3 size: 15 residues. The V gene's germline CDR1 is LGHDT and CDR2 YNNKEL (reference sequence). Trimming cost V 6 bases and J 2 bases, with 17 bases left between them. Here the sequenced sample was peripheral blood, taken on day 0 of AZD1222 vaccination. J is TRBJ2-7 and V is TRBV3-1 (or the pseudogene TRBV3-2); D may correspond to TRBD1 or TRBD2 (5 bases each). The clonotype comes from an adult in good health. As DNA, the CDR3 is TGTGCCAGCAGAAAGCAGGCTACGGGACCCTACGAGCAGTACTTC. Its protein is CASRKQATGPYEQYF.